This T cell receptor (beta chain) was documented in a study of CD8+ T cells in alopecia areata (dated by TCRdb to 2016 to 2018). Context from the whole study: The treated patients took part in an open-label pilot trial in which moderate-to-severe alopecia areata was treated with oral tofacitinib at 5 to 10 mg twice daily. Scalp tissue and sorted CD4+ and CD8+ peripheral blood T cells from patchy and totalis/universalis alopecia areata patients and from healthy controls were covered by human TCRbeta sequencing. Patients on tofacitinib were biopsied at baseline and after 4 and 24 weeks of treatment, and several of the patients also had a later scalp biopsy. TCRbeta CDR3 regions were amplified by immunoSEQ multiplex PCR with 35 Vbeta forward and 13 Jbeta reverse primers. The RNA source kit depended on sample type: the PAXgene miRNA kit for fixed scalp, the miRNeasy kit for PBMCs, and the RNeasy kit for mouse skin. Scalp clonality was compared across normal scalp (n=4), patchy alopecia areata scalp (n=8), and alopecia totalis/universalis scalp (n=8). Patients stayed on tofacitinib for 6 to 18 months and then had 6 months of follow-up off drug so that delayed response and recurrence could be assessed. The study used high-throughput TCRbeta sequencing to examine T cell clonal expansion in alopecia areata, in both the C3H/HeJ mouse model and human patients.

The time point tag for this specimen amounts to: baseline before oral tofacitinib. Lesional scalp punch biopsies and peripheral blood were collected from alopecia areata patients. After PBMCs were isolated by density centrifugation and stained for CD3, CD4 and CD8, a FACSAria was used to sort CD4+ and CD8+ T cells. What the authors observed across the whole study: Resident alphabeta T cells in normal human skin are also sequenced, complicating scalp TCR repertoire analysis, unlike mouse skin dominated by gammadelta T cells. Lesional scalp, especially in alopecia totalis/universalis, showed higher clonality and more expanded CD8+ clones than normal scalp, suggesting antigenic drive. TCR sequences shared between patients were less clear than in mice, possibly partly because of HLA diversity in the patient population.

This clone was seen only a few times. Its antigen is still unknown. Base qualities are not recorded, but no much larger clone differs from it by a single base. Libraries were made using the immunoSEQ multiplex PCR assay. To provide template for TCR sequencing, every sample had RNA extracted and reverse transcribed into cDNA. First-strand cDNA was synthesized with SuperScript III using a 2:1 mix of oligo-dT and random hexamers. A synthetic immune receptor repertoire was used to measure amplification bias, and any remaining bias was corrected computationally. The authors processed their data as follows. Raw reads were preprocessed for error removal, and CDR3 was defined according to IMGT conventions as running from the conserved cysteine to phenylalanine. Clonality was computed by normalizing Shannon entropy by log2 of the number of productive unique TCRs and subtracting the result from 1. Whether scalp clones were CD4 or CD8 was inferred by matching scalp TCRbeta sequences against CD4 and CD8 repertoires sorted from blood. Entries here come from immuneACCESS through TCRdb and include only in-frame sequences with V and J called. Some clones fail to appear in such tables; in the studies checked, an unresolved V gene covers under half of the shortfall, and the cause of the remainder is unknown. V, J and clone size are taken as reported in that table, and D and trimming were inferred from the DNA itself. The sample yields around 65,000 clones; 40% to 50% were counted once. Approximately 17% of the sample is in the top ten clones.

Sequencing was performed on CD8+ T cells sorted from blood, taken at week 0. The TCR was taken from a human donor with alopecia areata.

This receptor has the CDR3 CAPRGTGAGDTQYF. The nucleotide sequence is TGTGCACCAAGGGGGACAGGGGCCGGAGATACGCAGTATTTT. The chain uses TRBV30 and TRBJ2-3, and 10 bases in between align with TRBD1. Including cysteine and phenylalanine, the CDR3 has 14 amino acids. This entry keeps only the CDR3 DNA: 42 bases, framed from base 1. CDR1 and CDR2, looked up from the germline V gene (reference sequence), are GTSNPN and SVGIG.